The 19 T cell receptor beta chains given below trace back to one sample, sequenced in a study of blood T cells in healthy people across ages (dated by TCRdb to between 2014 and 2016). The library was prepared using 5' RACE. This sample was sequenced with an Illumina HiSeq 2500. A second PCR of roughly 7 to 11 cycles was run with a J-beta primer mix and a sample-barcoded 5' primer. TCRdb itself trimmed the public reads at Q25 with fastp, ran MiXCR and retained productive beta chains. Merged by CDR3 protein, the rows form single entries marked with the most common genes and DNA. In this sample the table shows some 1.5 million distinct CDR3 sequences, less than 45% of which occur a single time. The ten largest clones capture around 4% of the sample. Material: blood. All receptors come from a woman aged 18-29 years in good health.

This clonotype was recorded many times. The chain joins TRBV29-1 to TRBJ2-7; perhaps TRBD1 as D (6 bases). The germline V and J ends were trimmed by 5 bases and 3 bases, with 8 bases remaining between them. The CDR3 has 11 residues. Germline CDR1 SQVTM, CDR2 ANQGSEA. In DNA, the CDR3 is TGCAGCGTTTCGGACAGCTACGAGCAGTACTTC. This translates into CSVSDSYEQYF.

The genes are TRBV20-1 and TRBJ1-2, with TRBD1 matching over 7 bases. Per germline, CDR1 DFQATT and CDR2 SNEGSKA (reference sequence). The J segment lost 4 bases and the V segment lost 6 bases, leaving 14 bases of the junction unmatched. The CDR3 totals 15 residues. The CDR3 DNA reads TGCAGTGCCCACCTGACAGGGAGGTTTGGCTATGGCTACACCTTC. It specifies CSAHLTGRFGYGYTF.

The chain has TRBV6-5 and TRBJ2-1, with 7 bases identical to TRBD2. Germline V lookup: CDR1 MNHEY, CDR2 SVGAGI. J was trimmed by 10 bases and V by 6 bases; bases with no gene match: 15. The CDR3 is made up of 15 amino acids. The CDR3 region is CASRPAGQFSYEQFF. The CDR3 bases are TGTGCCAGCAGGCCAGCGGGGCAGTTCTCCTACGAGCAGTTCTTC.

The V call is TRBV3-1, the J call TRBJ2-1; D is uncertain. This CDR3 is 15 amino acids long. Germline lookup yields CDR1 LGHDT and CDR2 YNNKEL (reference sequence). Trimming left V 0 bases short and J 3 bases short, with 9 bases between. This chain's CDR3 is CASSQEAAFYNEQFF. The CDR3 region has the DNA TGTGCCAGCAGCCAAGAAGCAGCGTTCTACAATGAGCAGTTCTTC.

This clonotype was found a few times. CDR3 amino acids: CASSTQSDPYF. In DNA form, the CDR3 reads TGTGCCAGCAGCACCCAATCAGATCCGTATTTT. The chain is built from TRBV11-1 and TRBJ2-3; unclear D gene. The germline V and J ends were trimmed by 5 bases and 14 bases, with 14 bases remaining between them. CDR1 is SGHAT and CDR2 is FQDESV in the germline V gene (reference sequence). This CDR3 has 11 residues.

With regard to this clonotype: A single base separates this from a much larger clone, so it may be a read error. The rearrangement uses TRBV20-1 and TRBJ1-2, with D maybe TRBD1 (5 bases). Trimming stripped 0 bases from V and 6 bases from J, with 14 bases between. The CDR3 length is 14 residues. Germline lookup yields CDR1 DFQATT and CDR2 SNEGSKA (reference sequence). In DNA, the CDR3 is TGCAGTGCTAGAGATGTCACAGGTCGGGATGGCTACACCTTC. Amino acids: CSARDVTGRDGYTF.

The rearrangement links TRBV24-1 to TRBJ1-1; D is perhaps TRBD1 (6 bases). CDR1 and CDR2 from the germline V gene are KGHDR and SFDVKD. V dropped 7 bases and J dropped 1 base, with 18 bases sitting between them. The CDR3 extends over 16 amino acids. CDR3 in DNA: TGTGCCACCAGAGCGGGCCTCAAAGGGGGGAACACTGAAGCTTTCTTT. The encoded protein is CATRAGLKGGNTEAFF.

The chain links TRBV5-5 to TRBJ2-7, with a weak D call TRBD1 (7 bases). Germline CDR1 reads SGHKS; CDR2 reads YYEKEE (reference sequence). The CDR3 length is 13 residues. Between the trimmed V and J ends, which lost 4 bases and 4 bases, there was a span of 12 bases. Here the CDR3 DNA reads TGTGCCAGCAGCGAGGAGGGGGCTTACGAGCAGTACTTC. Protein sequence: CASSEEGAYEQYF.

The chain couples TRBV5-1 to TRBJ2-1; TRBD1 aligns across 8 bases. The CDR3 is made up of 15 amino acids. CDR1 is SGHRS and CDR2 is YFSETQ in the germline V gene. V shed 3 bases, J shed 13 bases, and the junction held 15 bases outside the gene matches. CDR3 in amino acids: CASSSAGGGKETQFF. The CDR3 DNA reads TGCGCCAGCAGCTCCGCAGGGGGCGGGAAAGAGACCCAGTTCTTC.

The V and J genes are TRBV4-3 and TRBJ2-5; 10 nucleotides match TRBD2. Germline V gives CDR1 LGHNA, CDR2 YSLEER. V lost 8 bases and J lost 11; bases outside the gene matches: 26. The CDR3 runs 18 residues. CDR3 coding DNA: TGCGCCAGCGGCTATCAGACCGCGGCTAGCGGGAGATACAATGAGCAGTACTTC. Residues: CASGYQTAASGRYNEQYF.

Notes on this clonotype: The junction and the germline gene differ at one end; a read error may be behind it. CDR3 DNA: TGTGCCAGCAGCACGGGACCCTCCTCAAACAACGAGCAGTTCTTC. This codes for CASSTGPSSNNEQFF. This sequence joins TRBV13 and TRBJ2-1; possibly TRBD1 or TRBD2 for D (5 bases each). This CDR3 contains 15 residues. Germline loops: CDR1 PRHDT, CDR2 FYEKMQ (reference sequence).

The chain carries TRBV28 and TRBJ1-1; maybe TRBD1 (6 bases). The CDR3 is 12 residues long. Germline loops: CDR1 MDHEN, CDR2 SYDVKM. V lost 10 bases and J 0 bases, leaving 9 bases between the germline ends. CDR3 in DNA: TGTGCCACCGACAGGATGAACACTGAAGCTTTCTTT. Translation gives CATDRMNTEAFF.

The rearrangement uses TRBV11-2 and TRBJ2-3; 7 bases fit TRBD1. Germline-derived CDR1 and CDR2 are SGHAT and FQNNGV. V lost 5 bases and J lost 7; bases outside the gene matches: 12. There are 15 residues in the CDR3. The chain's CDR3 is CASSLRGGNFNTQYF. CDR3 in DNA: TGTGCCAGCAGCCTCAGAGGGGGCAATTTTAATACGCAGTATTTT.

The chain uses TRBV7-2 and TRBJ2-3; D is ambiguous. The CDR3 runs to 14 residues. Germline CDR1 is SGHTA and CDR2 is FQGNSA. With 5 bases removed from V and 1 base from J, the gap between germline ends came to 10 bases. CDR3 in DNA: TGTGCCAGCAGCCAAGCCAGACGCACAGATACGCAGTATTTT. Protein product: CASSQARRTDTQYF.

This clonotype has at least ten counts. CDR3 nucleotide sequence: TGCAGTGCTAGAGTGTCAGGGGGGGGCAATCAGCCCCAGCATTTT. Its protein is CSARVSGGGNQPQHF. The chain is built from TRBV20-1 and TRBJ1-5; 7 bases are shared with TRBD1. Germline CDR1 is DFQATT and CDR2 is SNEGSKA (reference sequence). The CDR3 totals 15 residues. V dropped 1 base and J dropped 2; count of bases not matched to a gene: 5.

The V call is TRBV10-3, the J call TRBJ1-5; 7 bases are shared with TRBD1. Germline values: CDR1 ENHRY, CDR2 SYGVKD. There are 14 residues in the CDR3. Unmatched junction bases numbered 7, after V lost 5 bases and J lost 6 bases. CDR3 nucleotide sequence: TGTGCCATCAGTTATGACAGGGTGGGTCAGCCCCAGCATTTT. It yields the protein CAISYDRVGQPQHF.

This clonotype was counted a few times. J is TRBJ2-5 and V is TRBV7-2; 7 bases line up with TRBD2. V was clipped by 0 bases and J by 3 bases; unmatched bases: 4. CDR1 is SGHTA, CDR2 FQGNSA, per germline. CDR3 length equals 15 residues. The CDR3 protein is CASSLARELEETQYF. The CDR3 nucleotides are TGTGCCAGCAGCTTAGCGCGGGAGTTGGAAGAGACCCAGTACTTC.

This clonotype was seen a handful of times. The chain joins TRBV11-1 to TRBJ2-1; 7 nucleotides agree with TRBD2. CDR3 size: 16 residues. With 1 base clipped from V and 4 bases from J, the junction kept 7 bases outside the gene matches. CDR1 is SGHAT and CDR2 is FQDESV in the germline V gene (reference sequence). The CDR3 loop is CASSLVLAAKYNEQFF. The CDR3 nucleotides read TGTGCCAGCAGCTTAGTCCTAGCGGCAAAATACAATGAGCAGTTCTTC.

The chain joins TRBV15 to TRBJ2-3; either TRBD1 or TRBD2 may fit D (5 bases each). The CDR3 spans 14 residues. The V gene lost 0 bases and the J gene lost 14 bases, with 18 bases spanning the gap. Germline V CDR1 and CDR2: LNHNV, YYDKDF (reference sequence). Written as DNA, the CDR3 is TGTGCCACCAGCAGAGATGCGGTAGGGGAGTACGCGTATTTT. Translation: CATSRDAVGEYAYF.